This TCR beta chain was identified in a study of blood T cell repertoires in COVID-19. Study-wide context: Researchers got acute and convalescent COVID-19 samples from the United States, Italy and Spain. PBMCs, B-cell-depleted T cells, or T cells were the source of the cDNA or gDNA that made up the material.

Original processing methods: The authors estimated nucleated cell counts from reference gene primer amplification. Sequencing was performed with immunoSEQ multiplex PCR; in TCRdb, only in-frame clones are kept and a portion is missing. V, J and clone size are those of that table, while D and trimming were read from the DNA. The profile covers roughly 65,000 clones, with about three quarters appearing a single time and 23% taken by the ten largest. The specimen was peripheral blood. This clonotype was obtained from a human donor in a cohort sampled during active COVID-19.

The CDR3 nucleotides are TGTGCCAGCAGCTTAGGGACGGGGTCCGAGCAGTACTTC. This encodes CASSLGTGSEQYF. The chain employs TRBV7-6 and TRBJ2-7; possible D gene TRBD2, 5 bases. This CDR3 has 13 amino acids. V was cut by 1 base and J by 6 bases, with 10 bases left in between. Germline V gives CDR1 SGHVS, CDR2 FNYEAQ.